Each of the 22 T cell receptor beta chains below was sequenced from the same sample in a study of T cells after posttransplantation cyclophosphamide. The method was immunoSEQ multiplex PCR; TCRdb's version includes in-frame clones alone and lacks a portion of them. Here the sample spans more than 10,000 clones, 70% to 90% being singletons. Busulfan-fludarabine conditioning, marrow transplant, and cyclophosphamide on days +3 and +4 were administered. Here the sequenced sample was PBMCs, taken roughly 62 months after allogeneic stem cell transplant with posttransplant cyclophosphamide. All receptors derive from a female patient in her 50s who received an allogeneic stem cell transplant from a related donor, was CMV-positive, and had no GVHD. Some T cells may have come from the graft donor.

This clone was detected only a few times. The J gene is TRBJ2-4, the V gene TRBV29-1; 12 bases are a match to TRBD2. Germline CDR1 is SQVTM and CDR2 is ANQGSEA. V lost 2 bases, J lost 5 bases, and 7 bases stayed unmatched. The CDR3 has 16 residues. The CDR3 nucleotides are TGCAGCGTTGAACCCTTACTAGCGGGAGGTGAAAACATTCAGTACTTC. Translation: CSVEPLLAGGENIQYF.

V and J are TRBV5-1 and TRBJ2-2; D is perhaps TRBD2 (7 bases). V lost 9 bases and J 6 bases, leaving 24 bases between the germline ends. CDR1 and CDR2 from the germline V gene are SGHRS and YFSETQ. The CDR3 is 16 residues long. The CDR3 DNA reads as TGCGCCACCAAGACGGGTCCGGCGGGGGCCGCCGGGGAGCTGTTTTTT. Translation: CATKTGPAGAAGELFF. Full variable domain (missing parts from reference TRBV5-1 and TRBJ2-2): KAGVTQTPRYLIKTRGQQVTLSCSPISGHRSVSWYQQTPGQGLQFLFEYFSETQRNKGNFPGRFSGRQFSNSRSEMNVSTLELGDSALYLCATKTGPAGAAGELFFGEGSRLTVL.

The rearrangement joins TRBV7-6 to TRBJ2-7; D not resolved. V lost 0 bases and J 1 base, leaving 10 bases between the germline ends. The CDR3 totals 15 residues. Germline-derived CDR1 and CDR2 are SGHVS and FNYEAQ. The CDR3 bases are TGTGCCAGCAGCTTAGCCTCAATTGCGTCCTACGAGCAGTACTTC. It translates to CASSLASIASYEQYF.

The chain joins TRBV6-6 to TRBJ2-7; 7 nucleotides line up with TRBD2. CDR3 length equals 15 residues. The trim removed 0 bases at V and 4 bases at J, leaving 6 bases unmatched. The V gene's germline CDR1 is MNHNY and CDR2 SVGAGI (reference sequence). The chain's CDR3 is CASSYSTAGLYEQYF. CDR3 nucleotides: TGTGCCAGCAGTTACTCGACAGCGGGGTTATACGAGCAGTACTTC.

The V call is TRBV19, the J call TRBJ2-7; 8 nucleotides align to TRBD1. The CDR3 contains 15 residues. V dropped 6 bases and J dropped 5; count of bases not matched to a gene: 12. The germline V gene has CDR1 LNHDA and CDR2 SQIVND (reference sequence). The CDR3 here is CASSPNGQGWNEQYF. Written as DNA, the CDR3 is TGTGCCAGTAGCCCTAACGGACAGGGATGGAACGAGCAGTACTTC.

V usage is TRBV29-1 and J usage is TRBJ2-2; 14 positions agree with TRBD2. The CDR3 has 15 residues. The trim removed 7 bases at V and 7 bases at J, leaving 8 bases unmatched. CDR1 SQVTM and CDR2 ANQGSEA come from the germline V gene. CDR3 protein: CSASGLAGASGELFF. DNA of the CDR3: TGCAGCGCCTCGGGACTAGCGGGAGCGAGCGGGGAGCTGTTTTTT.

V is TRBV30 and J is TRBJ1-5; D gene ambiguous. V lost 5 bases to trimming and J lost 11 bases, with 19 bases between them. In germline, CDR1 is GTSNPN, CDR2 SVGIG (reference sequence). The CDR3 consists of 13 residues. Here the CDR3 reads CAWGKSDRRAQHF. The CDR3 bases are TGTGCCTGGGGAAAATCGGACCGGCGGGCCCAGCATTTT.

The gene calls are TRBV27 and TRBJ1-5, with D unclear. Germline V lookup: CDR1 MNHEY, CDR2 SMNVEV (reference sequence). V was cut by 3 bases and J by 9 bases, with 15 bases left in between. This CDR3 is built from 14 residues. This CDR3 is CASSFSAKDLPQHF. Here the CDR3 DNA reads TGTGCCAGCAGTTTCTCAGCGAAGGATCTGCCCCAGCATTTT.

By sample fraction, this clone is medium-sized. The CDR3 nucleotides read TGTGCCAGCAGTGCAACAGGGCCCGGCAATCAGCCCCAGCATTTT. Translation gives CASSATGPGNQPQHF. The chain links TRBV7-9 to TRBJ1-5, with a tentative D call TRBD1 (6 bases). Per the germline V gene, CDR1 is SEHNR and CDR2 is FQNEAQ (reference sequence). The CDR3 totals 15 residues. V lost 6 bases and J 2 bases, leaving 14 bases between the germline ends. Supplemented by reference TRBV7-9 and TRBJ1-5, the full variable domain reads DTGVSQNPRHKITKRGQNVTFRCDPISEHNRLYWYRQTLGQGPEFLTYFQNEAQLEKSRLLSDRFSAERPKGSFSTLEIQRTEQGDSAMYLCASSATGPGNQPQHFGDGTRLSIL.

This chain connects TRBV6-5 to TRBJ2-7, with 7 bases lining up with TRBD1. Germline assignment: CDR1 MNHEY and CDR2 SVGAGI. V dropped 6 bases and J dropped 2; count of bases not matched to a gene: 4. This CDR3 is 13 amino acids long. The CDR3 is CASRNGQAYEQYF. Written as DNA, the CDR3 is TGTGCCAGCAGAAATGGACAGGCCTACGAGCAGTACTTC.

The chain employs TRBV7-2 and TRBJ1-2; 7 bases line up with TRBD1. J gave up 7 bases and V 6 bases, and 8 bases lay outside the gene matches. This CDR3 comprises 13 residues. The germline V gene encodes CDR1 SGHTA and CDR2 FQGNSA. CDR3: CASRLQGIGGYTF. The DNA of the CDR3 is TGTGCCAGCAGGCTACAGGGGATCGGTGGCTACACCTTC.

The chain is built from TRBV4-2 and TRBJ2-5, with TRBD1 as a possible D gene (6 bases). Germline CDR1 LGHNA, CDR2 YNFKEQ. V was cut by 0 bases and J by 2 bases, with 10 bases left in between. CDR3 size: 15 residues. The CDR3 nucleotides read TGTGCCAGCAGCCAAGATTGGGGGCAGCAAGAGACCCAGTACTTC. Translated: CASSQDWGQQETQYF.

This clone was seen only once. V gene TRBV28 combines with J gene TRBJ1-1, with unresolved D. V gave up 0 bases and J gave up 3 bases, with 5 bases separating them. In germline, CDR1 is MDHEN, CDR2 SYDVKM. This CDR3 has 13 amino acids. CDR3 coding DNA: TGTGCCAGCAGTTTATGGGACTACACTGAAGCTTTCTTT. This encodes CASSLWDYTEAFF.

This clone occurred a few times. CDR3 nucleotides: TGTGCCAGCAGTGTCTTTGGGCGGACAGGGTTGAATCAGCCCCAGCATTTT. Amino acids: CASSVFGRTGLNQPQHF. This chain uses TRBV27 with TRBJ1-5; TRBD1 agrees at 8 bases. Trimming at V came to 5 bases and at J to 4 bases, leaving 13 bases not matched to a gene. The CDR3 consists of 17 residues. CDR1 is MNHEY, CDR2 SMNVEV, per germline (reference sequence).

This chain links TRBV28 with TRBJ2-7, with TRBD1 as a possible D gene (5 bases). The germline V gene has CDR1 MDHEN and CDR2 SYDVKM. V shed 6 bases and J shed 6 bases, with 12 bases lying between them. The CDR3 contains 12 residues. CDR3 nucleotides: TGTGCCAGCAGAGGGGCGGCTGGCGAGCAGTACTTC. Protein product: CASRGAAGEQYF.

The chain combines TRBV28 with TRBJ1-1, with a weak D call TRBD1 (6 bases). V lost 11 bases and J 3 bases, leaving 16 bases between the germline ends. The CDR3 runs 13 residues. Germline CDR1 is MDHEN and CDR2 is SYDVKM. CDR3 amino acids: CAVRHRVDTEAFF. DNA of the CDR3: TGTGCCGTAAGACACAGGGTCGACACTGAAGCTTTCTTT.

This sequence joins TRBV30 and TRBJ1-6; D may be TRBD1 (6 bases). In germline, CDR1 is GTSNPN, CDR2 SVGIG (reference sequence). V lost 3 bases and J lost 9, with 15 bases in between. This CDR3 spans 14 amino acids. In DNA, the CDR3 is TGTGCCTGGAGAGCCGGGACAAGTGGTTCACCCCTCCACTTT. It encodes CAWRAGTSGSPLHF.

This chain links TRBV21-1 with TRBJ2-7; TRBD1 is the table's D call and was not checked against the DNA. TRBV21-1 is described as a pseudogene. The CDR3 is 19 amino acids. The CDR3: CASSKEGKDSKKNSYEQYF. In DNA, the CDR3 is TGTGCCAGCAGCAAAGAGGGAAAGGACAGTAAAAAAAACTCCTACGAGCAGTACTTC.

This sequence joins TRBV7-9 and TRBJ1-1, with D perhaps matching TRBD1 (6 bases). The CDR3 sequence is 15 residues long. Germline loops: CDR1 SEHNR, CDR2 FQNEAQ (reference sequence). V was trimmed by 1 base and J by 4 bases, leaving 13 bases between them. The CDR3 sequence is CASSLGDKRSTEAFF. CDR3 DNA: TGTGCCAGCAGCTTAGGGGACAAAAGATCCACTGAAGCTTTCTTT.

This chain links TRBV18 with TRBJ1-2; tentatively, D is TRBD1 (5 bases). Deletions cut 2 bases from V and 14 bases from J, with 21 bases between. Germline CDR1 is KGHSH and CDR2 is LQKENI. The CDR3 is made up of 14 amino acids. CDR3 nucleotide sequence: TGTGCCAGCTCACCAACGGGGGAAGTTCACTCGGGGACCTTC. Amino acids: CASSPTGEVHSGTF.

The chain is built from TRBV28 and TRBJ2-2; maybe TRBD2 (5 bases). This CDR3 region has 13 residues. CDR1 is MDHEN and CDR2 is SYDVKM in the germline V gene. V lost 8 bases to trimming and J lost 5 bases, with 12 bases between them. In DNA form, the CDR3 reads TGTGCCAGCGACCGCACGGGAACCGGGGAGCTGTTTTTT. Protein product: CASDRTGTGELFF. The full variable domain, completed using reference TRBV28 and TRBJ2-2, is DVKVTQSSRYLVKRTGEKVFLECVQDMDHENMFWYRQDPGLGLRLIYFSYDVKMKEKGDIPEGYSVSREKKERFSLILESASTNQTSMYLCASDRTGTGELFFGEGSRLTVL.

The chain links TRBV5-8 to TRBJ2-2, with TRBD1 identical over 8 bases. The length of the CDR3 is 16 residues. The trim removed 4 bases at V and 4 bases at J, leaving 9 bases unmatched. CDR1 and CDR2 (germline): SGHTS, YDEGEE. The CDR3 protein is CASSLGQGIGTGELFF. CDR3 nucleotide sequence: TGTGCCAGCAGCCTTGGACAGGGCATAGGCACCGGGGAGCTGTTTTTT. Full variable domain (missing parts from reference TRBV5-8 and TRBJ2-2): EAGVTQSPTHLIKTRGQQATLRCSPISGHTSVYWYQQALGLGLQFLLWYDEGEERNRGNFPPRFSGRQFPNYSSELNVNALELEDSALYLCASSLGQGIGTGELFFGEGSRLTVL.